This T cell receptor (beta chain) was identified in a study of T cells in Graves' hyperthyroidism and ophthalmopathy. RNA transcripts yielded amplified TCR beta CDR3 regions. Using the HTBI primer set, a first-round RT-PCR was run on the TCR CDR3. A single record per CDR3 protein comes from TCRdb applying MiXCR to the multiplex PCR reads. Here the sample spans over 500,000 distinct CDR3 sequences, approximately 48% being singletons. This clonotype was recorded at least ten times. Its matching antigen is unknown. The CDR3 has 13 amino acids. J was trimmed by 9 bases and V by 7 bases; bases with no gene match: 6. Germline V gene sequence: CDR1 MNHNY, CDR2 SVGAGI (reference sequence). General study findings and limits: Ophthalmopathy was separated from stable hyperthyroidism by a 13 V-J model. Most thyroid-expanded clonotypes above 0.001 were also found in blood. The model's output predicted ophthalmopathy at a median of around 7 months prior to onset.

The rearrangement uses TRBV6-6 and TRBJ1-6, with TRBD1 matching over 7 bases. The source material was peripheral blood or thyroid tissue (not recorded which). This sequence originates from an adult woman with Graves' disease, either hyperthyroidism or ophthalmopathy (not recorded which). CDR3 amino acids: CASTRQGISPLHF. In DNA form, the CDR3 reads TGTGCCAGCACCAGACAGGGAATTTCACCCCTCCACTTT.